These 12 T cell receptor beta chains were sequenced from one sample in a study of cytomegalovirus exposure and HLA in healthy donors. The PCR employed 60 Vbeta primers together with 13 Jbeta primers. Data came from immunoSEQ multiplex PCR; TCRdb stores just in-frame clones and leaves some out. The table lists 100,000 to 150,000 clones, roughly 80% of them singletons. The specimen sequenced was PBMCs. All receptors derive from a man aged 30 to 39 in good health and CMV-seropositive.

As DNA, the CDR3 is TGTGCCAGCAGCCCCAGACAGTTTGGGGTGTACGAGCAGTACTTC. Residues: CASSPRQFGVYEQYF. The chain has TRBV9 and TRBJ2-7; possibly TRBD1 for D (5 bases). The germline V gene has CDR1 SGDLS and CDR2 YYNGEE. The V and J ends lost 4 bases and 4 bases respectively, with 18 bases between them. The CDR3 consists of 15 residues. The variable domain in full, with the rest retrieved from reference TRBV9 and TRBJ2-7, is DSGVTQTPKHLITATGQRVTLRCSPRSGDLSVYWYQQSLDQGLQFLIQYYNGEERAKGNILERFSAQQFPDLHSELNLSSLELGDSALYFCASSPRQFGVYEQYFGPGTRLTVT.

The sample holds one count of this clone. The V gene is TRBV4-3, the J gene TRBJ2-2, with D possibly TRBD2 on 7 matching bases. Trimming shortened V by 8 bases and J by 5 bases, and 33 bases separated the two germline ends. The CDR3 runs 20 residues. Germline CDR1 and CDR2: LGHNA and YSLEER. CDR3 sequence (DNA): TGCGCCAGCGGAGGATCAGGGGATAGGACTATATTAGCGGGTACCGGGGAGCTGTTTTTT. Residues: CASGGSGDRTILAGTGELFF.

The rearrangement joins TRBV19 to TRBJ1-1; D might be TRBD1 (5 bases). V lost 6 bases and J lost 4, with 18 bases in between. Germline loops: CDR1 LNHDA, CDR2 SQIVND (reference sequence). The CDR3 totals 15 residues. The DNA of the CDR3 is TGTGCCAGTAGGATTTCAGGGATTCTTCGCACTGAAGCTTTCTTT. Protein sequence: CASRISGILRTEAFF.

The chain has TRBV28 and TRBJ2-6, with D maybe TRBD2 (5 bases). This CDR3 has 18 amino acids. The V gene's germline CDR1 is MDHEN and CDR2 SYDVKM. V was shortened by 3 bases and J by 0 bases, with 15 bases between the two germline ends. CDR3: CASSLVRGKGSGANVLTF. CDR3 DNA: TGTGCCAGCAGTTTGGTCAGAGGGAAAGGCTCTGGGGCCAACGTCCTGACTTTC.

The chain uses TRBV7-3 and TRBJ2-5, with 7 nucleotides matching TRBD1. The CDR3 has 15 residues. J was trimmed by 3 bases and V by 0 bases; bases with no gene match: 4. Germline values: CDR1 SGHTA, CDR2 FQGTGA. For the CDR3, the DNA is TGTGCCAGCAGCTTAACCGGGACAGCTAAAGAGACCCAGTACTTC. It translates to CASSLTGTAKETQYF.

The genes are TRBV5-1 and TRBJ1-4; 8 bases fit TRBD1. The junction had 8 bases not matched to a gene; V was cut back by 0 bases and J by 7 bases. The CDR3 runs to 16 residues. Germline V gene sequence: CDR1 SGHRS, CDR2 YFSETQ. The CDR3 bases are TGCGCCAGCAGCTTGGCCGACAGGGGCGAGGGTGAAAAACTGTTTTTT. This encodes CASSLADRGEGEKLFF.

The chain employs TRBV5-4 and TRBJ2-1, with 13 nucleotides matching TRBD2. With 4 bases clipped from V and 8 bases from J, the junction kept 12 bases outside the gene matches. CDR3 size: 17 residues. The germline V gene has CDR1 SGHNT and CDR2 YYREEE (reference sequence). Here the CDR3 reads CASSKVRTSGSKHEQFF. DNA of the CDR3: TGTGCCAGCAGCAAAGTTCGGACTAGCGGGAGTAAGCATGAGCAGTTCTTC. Together with reference TRBV5-4 and TRBJ2-1, the CDR3 gives the full variable domain: ETGVTQSPTHLIKTRGQQVTLRCSSQSGHNTVSWYQQALGQGPQFIFQYYREEENGRGNFPPRFSGLQFPNYSSELNVNALELDDSALYLCASSKVRTSGSKHEQFFGPGTRLTVL.

The chain is built from TRBV9 and TRBJ2-7; 9 nucleotides match TRBD2. The germline CDR1 and CDR2 sequences are SGDLS and YYNGEE. V dropped 4 bases and J dropped 6; count of bases not matched to a gene: 14. The CDR3 has 16 amino acids. The CDR3 here is CASSTHSGTSSGEQYF. As DNA, the CDR3 is TGTGCCAGCAGCACACACTCCGGGACTAGCTCCGGCGAGCAGTACTTC.

This clone was picked up one time. CDR3 DNA: TGCGCGGGGGCAGCTCGTTGGAACACTGAAGCTTTCTTT. Protein: CAGAARWNTEAFF. The chain is built from TRBV29-1 and TRBJ1-1; possible D gene TRBD1, 6 bases. CDR3 length: 13 amino acids. The germline CDR1 and CDR2 sequences are SQVTM and ANQGSEA.

The J gene is TRBJ1-1, the V gene TRBV28; D gene unclear. Trimming took 5 bases from V and 3 from J, leaving 10 bases between them. CDR3 length: 13 residues. Germline CDR1 is MDHEN and CDR2 is SYDVKM. The DNA of the CDR3 is TGTGCCAGCAGTAACTCTCAGGACACTGAAGCTTTCTTT. Protein product: CASSNSQDTEAFF.

The chain uses TRBV5-1 and TRBJ2-2; 8 bases line up with TRBD2. The CDR3 consists of 14 residues. Germline CDR1 and CDR2: SGHRS and YFSETQ. Trimming at V came to 4 bases and at J to 3 bases, leaving 2 bases not matched to a gene. The CDR3 protein is CASSREGHTGELFF. The CDR3 DNA reads TGCGCCAGCAGCCGGGAGGGCCACACCGGGGAGCTGTTTTTT.

The sample holds a few counts of this clone. The chain employs TRBV10-3 and TRBJ2-7; 14 nucleotides match TRBD2. The V gene end was trimmed by 10 bases and the J gene end by 7 bases; junction bases not matched to a gene: 12. CDR1 and CDR2 from the germline V gene are ENHRY and SYGVKD. This CDR3 spans 15 amino acids. DNA for the CDR3: TGTGCCACTGGGACTAGCGGGAGAAAAGATGGGGAGCAGTACTTC. Its protein is CATGTSGRKDGEQYF.